This T cell receptor (beta chain) was obtained from a study of PD-1 blockade in mismatch repair-deficient tumors. Study-wide background: Patients had approximately 11 mismatch repair-deficient cancer types and were previously treated and progressing.

Study results and limitations: After pembrolizumab, tumor-resident clones rose rapidly, then generally contracted before radiologic responses.

V lost 6 bases to trimming and J lost 2 bases, with 14 bases between them. This CDR3 spans 15 amino acids. Per the germline V gene, CDR1 is KGHSH and CDR2 is LQKENI. Some clones are missing from TCRdb's copy, which holds only in-frame ones; the method was immunoSEQ multiplex PCR. Of about 79,000 clones in the sample, 65% to 85% are singletons; the top ten hold roughly 5.5%. As for this clone: Its antigen is as yet unknown.

V is TRBV18 and J is TRBJ1-3; D possibly corresponds to TRBD1 (5 bases). Sequenced here: peripheral blood, sampled 44 weeks after starting pembrolizumab. The sequence was collected from an adult with mismatch repair-deficient cancer. This CDR3 reads CASSPQGKAGNTIYF. The CDR3 DNA follows: TGTGCCAGCTCCCCCCAGGGCAAGGCTGGAAACACCATATATTTT.